This is a list of T cell receptor beta chains from one sample in a study of a mutant IDH1 vaccine in newly diagnosed glioma. TCRdb keeps only in-frame clones here, not all; method: immunoSEQ multiplex PCR. The table includes approximately 50,000 clones, approximately 87% detected once. These receptors' antigens are unknown. This specimen was PBMCs, taken from a glioma patient whose treatment included an IDH1 peptide vaccine. The receptors were sampled from a middle-aged man with glioma. Each CDR3 is given with its conserved first and last residue. A D gene is named only where the DNA matches it firmly. Where a row states a size, it is once, few, many or the class of an expanded clone; other rows omit it.

CDR3 length	V gene	D gene	J gene	clone size	CDR3 protein	CDR3 DNA
17	TRBV7-2	TRBD2	TRBJ2-6	few	CASSSGLAGGGANVLTF	TGTGCCAGCAGCTCGGGACTAGCGGGAGGTGGGGCCAACGTCCTGACTTTC
14	TRBV5-1	TRBD2	TRBJ2-5	NA	CASSLGGGQETQYF	TGCGCCAGCAGCTTGGGGGGGGGCCAAGAGACCCAGTACTTC
17	TRBV6-1	NA	TRBJ1-5	NA	CASSESSSGWGNQPQHF	TGTGCCAGCAGTGAGAGCTCCTCCGGGTGGGGCAATCAGCCCCAGCATTTT
18	TRBV4-1	TRBD2	TRBJ2-3	NA	CASSQTGLAGGNTDTQYF	TGCGCCAGCAGCCAAACGGGACTAGCGGGGGGTAACACAGATACGCAGTATTTT
18	TRBV15	NA	TRBJ2-3	NA	CATSRAWAGADSTDTQYF	TGTGCCACCAGCAGAGCTTGGGCAGGGGCAGATTCCACAGATACGCAGTATTTT
16	TRBV2	TRBD1	TRBJ2-7	NA	CASSGTQGDRAYEQYF	TGTGCCAGCAGTGGGACCCAAGGTGACAGGGCCTACGAGCAGTACTTC
15	TRBV15	NA	TRBJ2-1	NA	CATSRDGGPYNEQFF	TGTGCCACCAGCAGAGATGGGGGTCCCTACAATGAGCAGTTCTTC
12	TRBV6-6	NA	TRBJ1-1	medium-sized	CASSYSVTEAFF	TGTGCCAGCAGTTACTCGGTGACTGAAGCTTTCTTT
14	TRBV7-8	NA	TRBJ2-2	NA	CASSLQGNTGELFF	TGTGCCAGCAGCTTACAGGGGAACACCGGGGAGCTGTTTTTT
13	TRBV6-1	NA	TRBJ2-5	NA	CASTNRPQETQYF	TGTGCCAGCACCAACAGGCCCCAAGAGACCCAGTACTTC
14	TRBV27	NA	TRBJ2-1	NA	CASSLTIAYREQFF	TGTGCCAGCAGTCTCACGATTGCGTACCGTGAGCAGTTCTTC
17	TRBV19	TRBD2	TRBJ2-1	NA	CASSIDLGGRAYNEQFF	TGTGCCAGTAGTATAGATCTTGGAGGGAGGGCCTACAATGAGCAGTTCTTC
13	TRBV28	TRBD2	TRBJ2-7	NA	CASRSGSNDEQYF	TGTGCCAGCAGAAGCGGGAGTAATGACGAGCAGTACTTC
15	TRBV2	NA	TRBJ1-4	NA	CASRGRDGNNEKLFF	TGTGCCAGCAGAGGCCGCGACGGAAATAATGAAAAACTGTTTTTT
13	TRBV4-3	NA	TRBJ2-1	NA	CASSVKRTNEQFF	TGCGCCAGCAGCGTTAAGAGGACCAATGAGCAGTTCTTC
13	TRBV14	NA	TRBJ1-5	NA	CASSLRPHQPQHF	TGTGCCAGCAGCCTTCGACCCCATCAGCCCCAGCATTTT
17	TRBV4-1	TRBD2	TRBJ2-7	NA	CASSLKRVAGGTYEQYF	TGCGCCAGCAGCCTTAAGCGGGTAGCGGGAGGTACCTACGAGCAGTACTTC
17	TRBV19	NA	TRBJ2-3	NA	CASSRVYGGTRGDTQYF	TGTGCCAGTAGTAGGGTTTATGGGGGGACTCGGGGAGATACGCAGTATTTT
15	TRBV7-8	TRBD1	TRBJ2-7	NA	CASSLAGTGDYEQYF	TGTGCCAGCAGCTTAGCCGGGACAGGGGACTACGAGCAGTACTTC
15	TRBV19	NA	TRBJ1-1	NA	CASTDPGAANTEAFF	TGTGCCAGTACCGACCCTGGCGCCGCTAATACTGAAGCTTTCTTT
16	TRBV2	TRBD1	TRBJ1-5	few	CASRGRTGVTDQPQHF	TGTGCCAGCAGGGGACGGACAGGGGTAACGGATCAGCCCCAGCATTTT
15	TRBV6-6	NA	TRBJ1-1	once	CASTAGTGGGTEAFF	TGTGCCAGCACCGCCGGGACCGGAGGAGGCACTGAAGCTTTCTTT
16	TRBV19	NA	TRBJ1-5	NA	CASTLSVGTHDQPQHF	TGTGCCAGTACCCTGAGCGTGGGAACACACGATCAGCCCCAGCATTTT
12	TRBV27	NA	TRBJ2-6	NA	CASGWSSNVLTF	TGTGCCAGCGGATGGAGCTCCAACGTCCTGACTTTC
14	TRBV18	NA	TRBJ2-5	NA	CASSPPSTGETQYF	TGTGCCAGCTCACCACCCTCGACCGGGGAGACCCAGTACTTC
12	TRBV19	NA	TRBJ1-5	few	CASSYWNQPQHF	TGTGCCAGTAGTTATTGGAATCAGCCCCAGCATTTT
13	TRBV10-3	TRBD1	TRBJ2-7	NA	CAIRGTGDHEQYF	TGTGCCATCAGAGGGACAGGGGACCACGAGCAGTACTTC
13	TRBV29-1	NA	TRBJ1-3	NA	CSVLQGAGNTIYF	TGCAGCGTCCTGCAGGGCGCTGGAAACACCATATATTTT
14	TRBV29-1	NA	TRBJ2-1	NA	CSVPSRRRYNEQFF	TGCAGCGTCCCCAGCCGCCGTAGGTACAATGAGCAGTTCTTC